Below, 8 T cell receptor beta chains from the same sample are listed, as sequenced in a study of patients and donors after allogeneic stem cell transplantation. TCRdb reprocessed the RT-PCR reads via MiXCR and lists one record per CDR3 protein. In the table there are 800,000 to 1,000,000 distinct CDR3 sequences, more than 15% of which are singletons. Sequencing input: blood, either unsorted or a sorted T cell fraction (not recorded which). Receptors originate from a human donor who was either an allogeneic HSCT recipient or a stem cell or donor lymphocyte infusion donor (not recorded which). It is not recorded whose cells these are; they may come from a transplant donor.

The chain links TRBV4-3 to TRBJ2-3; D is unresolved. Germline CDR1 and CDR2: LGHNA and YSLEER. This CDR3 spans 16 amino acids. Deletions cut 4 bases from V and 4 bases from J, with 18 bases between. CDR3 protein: CASSRLRVDQADTQYF. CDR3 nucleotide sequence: TGCGCCAGCAGCCGCTTAAGGGTGGATCAGGCAGATACGCAGTATTTT.

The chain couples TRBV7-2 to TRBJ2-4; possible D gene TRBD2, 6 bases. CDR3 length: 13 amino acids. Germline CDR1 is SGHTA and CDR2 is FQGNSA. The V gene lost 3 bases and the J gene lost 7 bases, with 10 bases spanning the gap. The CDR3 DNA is TGTGCCAGCAGCTTTGGGGGGACGAACATTCAGTACTTC. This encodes CASSFGGTNIQYF.

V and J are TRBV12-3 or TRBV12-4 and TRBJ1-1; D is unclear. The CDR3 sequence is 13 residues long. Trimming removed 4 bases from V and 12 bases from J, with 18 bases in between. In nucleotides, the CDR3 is TGTGCCAGCAGTTCCCTAAGGAACCCTTGGACTTTCTTT. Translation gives CASSSLRNPWTFF.

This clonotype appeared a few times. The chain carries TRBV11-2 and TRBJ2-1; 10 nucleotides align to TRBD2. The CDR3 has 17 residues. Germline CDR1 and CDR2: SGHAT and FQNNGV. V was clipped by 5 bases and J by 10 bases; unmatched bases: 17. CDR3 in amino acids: CASSPRWLAGALEEQFF. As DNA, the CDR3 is TGTGCCAGCAGCCCCAGGTGGCTAGCGGGGGCCTTGGAGGAGCAGTTCTTC.

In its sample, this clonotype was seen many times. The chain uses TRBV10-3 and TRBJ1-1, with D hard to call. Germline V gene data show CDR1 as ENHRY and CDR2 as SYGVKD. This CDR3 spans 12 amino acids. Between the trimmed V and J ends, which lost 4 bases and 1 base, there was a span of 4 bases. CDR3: CAISGPNTEAFF. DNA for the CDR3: TGTGCCATCAGTGGCCCGAACACTGAAGCTTTCTTT.

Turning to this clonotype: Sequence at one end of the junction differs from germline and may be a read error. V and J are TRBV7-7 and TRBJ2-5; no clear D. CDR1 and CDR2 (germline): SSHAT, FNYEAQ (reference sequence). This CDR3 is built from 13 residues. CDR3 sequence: CASSLVHQETQYF. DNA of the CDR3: TGTGCTAGCAGCTTAGTACACCAAGAGACCCAGTACTTC.

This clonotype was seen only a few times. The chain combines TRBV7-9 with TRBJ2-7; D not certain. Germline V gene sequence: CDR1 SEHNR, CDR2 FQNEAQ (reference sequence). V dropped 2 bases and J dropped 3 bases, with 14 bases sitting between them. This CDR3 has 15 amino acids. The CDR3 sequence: CASSLIVPDGYEQYF. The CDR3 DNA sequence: TGTGCCAGCAGCTTAATAGTTCCGGATGGCTACGAGCAGTACTTC. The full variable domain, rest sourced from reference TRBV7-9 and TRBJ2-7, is DTGVSQNPRHKITKRGQNVTFRCDPISEHNRLYWYRQTLGQGPEFLTYFQNEAQLEKSRLLSDRFSAERPKGSFSTLEIQRTEQGDSAMYLCASSLIVPDGYEQYFGPGTRLTVT.

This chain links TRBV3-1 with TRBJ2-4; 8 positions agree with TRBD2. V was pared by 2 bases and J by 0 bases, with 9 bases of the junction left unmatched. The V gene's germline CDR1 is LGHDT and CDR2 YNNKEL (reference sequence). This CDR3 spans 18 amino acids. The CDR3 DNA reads TGTGCCAGCAGCCAAAGAAATCGCGGGAGGCTAGCCAAAAACATTCAGTACTTC. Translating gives CASSQRNRGRLAKNIQYF.